This entry lists 17 T cell receptor beta chains sequenced from one sample in a study of blood T cell repertoires in COVID-19. Sequencing was performed with immunoSEQ multiplex PCR; in TCRdb, only in-frame clones are kept and a portion is missing. Among roughly 84,000 clones listed, under 80% were seen once. The sample taken for sequencing was peripheral blood. These receptors were obtained from a man aged 55 to 70 with COVID-19, enrolled during active disease.

As for this clone: The sample carries other DNA sequences with the same CDR3. J is TRBJ1-1 and V is TRBV5-5; D may be TRBD1 (6 bases). Trimming removed 0 bases at V and 8 bases at J, with 14 bases between. The CDR3 has 14 residues. Germline V gene lookup returns CDR1 SGHKS and CDR2 YYEKEE (reference sequence). CDR3 nucleotide sequence: TGTGCCAGCAGCTTGGTCTTGGGGGGGCGGGAAGCTTTCTTT. Translated, it gives CASSLVLGGREAFF.

This clone showed up just once. V gene TRBV5-8 combines with J gene TRBJ2-7, with D tentatively TRBD1 (6 bases). Germline CDR1 reads SGHTS; CDR2 reads YDEGEE. This CDR3 spans 13 amino acids. The germline V and J ends were trimmed by 5 bases and 5 bases, with 14 bases remaining between them. This chain's CDR3 is CASRRYRAHEQYF. The DNA of the CDR3 is TGTGCCAGCAGGCGTTACAGGGCCCACGAGCAGTACTTC. Variable domain in full (rest from reference TRBV5-8 and TRBJ2-7): EAGVTQSPTHLIKTRGQQATLRCSPISGHTSVYWYQQALGLGLQFLLWYDEGEERNRGNFPPRFSGRQFPNYSSELNVNALELEDSALYLCASRRYRAHEQYFGPGTRLTVT.

This clone was detected a few times. The same CDR3 also results from other DNA sequences found in this sample. V and J are TRBV7-3 and TRBJ2-3; a weak D match, TRBD2 (5 bases). Trimming stripped 5 bases from V and 0 bases from J, with 12 bases between. Germline V CDR1 and CDR2: SGHTA, FQGTGA. The CDR3 extends over 15 amino acids. The DNA of the CDR3 is TGTGCCAGCAGCCGGGCGGGCGGGAGCACAGATACGCAGTATTTT. Its protein product is CASSRAGGSTDTQYF.

This clone was detected only a few times. The V gene is TRBV7-3, the J gene TRBJ1-1, with TRBD1 identical over 8 bases. Germline V gene lookup returns CDR1 SGHTA and CDR2 FQGTGA. The CDR3 has 14 amino acids. With 5 bases clipped from V and 6 bases from J, the junction kept 8 bases outside the gene matches. CDR3 nucleotides: TGTGCCAGCAGCCCCGGGACAGGCGCTGCTGAAGCTTTCTTT. This sequence encodes CASSPGTGAAEAFF. Variable domain in full (rest from reference TRBV7-3 and TRBJ1-1): GAGVSQTPSNKVTEKGKYVELRCDPISGHTALYWYRQSLGQGPEFLIYFQGTGAADDSGLPNDRFFAVRPEGSVSTLKIQRTERGDSAVYLCASSPGTGAAEAFFGQGTRLTVV.

The V and J genes are TRBV19 and TRBJ2-5, with 10 bases fitting TRBD1. J lost 5 bases, V lost 3 bases, and 3 bases had no gene match. Germline V gene data show CDR1 as LNHDA and CDR2 as SQIVND (reference sequence). The length of the CDR3 is 14 residues. CDR3 sequence: CASSMGQGRETQYF. The CDR3 DNA follows: TGTGCCAGTAGTATGGGACAGGGGAGGGAGACCCAGTACTTC.

This chain connects TRBV5-5 to TRBJ2-3, with D perhaps TRBD2 (5 bases). Trimming shortened V by 0 bases and J by 1 base, and 9 bases separated the two germline ends. Germline-derived CDR1 and CDR2 are SGHKS and YYEKEE (reference sequence). The CDR3 loop spans 15 amino acids. CDR3 sequence reads: CASSLERTGTDTQYF. CDR3 nucleotide sequence: TGTGCCAGCAGCTTGGAGCGGACGGGCACAGATACGCAGTATTTT.

V is TRBV7-4 and J is TRBJ2-7; the match to TRBD1 covers 10 bases. The germline gives CDR1 SGHVT, CDR2 SQSDAQ. With V trimmed by 1 base and J by 5 bases, 8 bases remained unmatched. The length of the CDR3 is 16 residues. The CDR3 bases are TGTGCCAGCAGCTTAGTTAACCGGGACAGGGGCGACGAGCAGTACTTC. This gives the protein CASSLVNRDRGDEQYF.

The rearrangement uses TRBV3-1 (or the pseudogene TRBV3-2) and TRBJ1-1; 7 bases align to TRBD1. V lost 0 bases and J lost 9; bases outside the gene matches: 13. This CDR3 spans 16 amino acids. Germline assignment: CDR1 LGHDT and CDR2 YNNKEL (reference sequence). The CDR3 loop is CASSQDGGGAVGKAFF. The CDR3 DNA reads as TGTGCCAGCAGCCAAGATGGAGGGGGCGCGGTGGGGAAAGCTTTCTTT.

This clone was seen just once. J is TRBJ1-2 and V is TRBV15; D perhaps matches TRBD1 (6 bases). Germline V CDR1 and CDR2: LNHNV, YYDKDF (reference sequence). The CDR3 length is 14 residues. The V end lost 4 bases, the J end lost 2 bases, and 11 bases lay between the germline ends. The CDR3 protein is CATSTQTGNYGYTF. The CDR3 DNA is TGTGCCACCAGCACCCAGACAGGAAACTATGGCTACACCTTC.

V and J are TRBV29-1 and TRBJ1-5; TRBD1 matches at 7 bases. Germline V gene sequence: CDR1 SQVTM, CDR2 ANQGSEA. V shed 4 bases, J shed 5 bases, and the junction held 8 bases outside the gene matches. The CDR3 totals 14 residues. The CDR3 loop is CSVVTQGVHQPQHF. The DNA for the CDR3 is TGCAGCGTTGTAACTCAGGGGGTGCATCAGCCCCAGCATTTT. Full variable domain (outside the CDR3, taken from reference TRBV29-1 and TRBJ1-5): SAVISQKPSRDICQRGTSLTIQCQVDSQVTMMFWYRQQPGQSLTLIATANQGSEATYESGFVIDKFPISRPNLTFSTLTVSNMSPEDSSIYLCSVVTQGVHQPQHFGDGTRLSIL.

The chain recombines TRBV4-1 with TRBJ1-1; D is unclear. Between the trimmed V and J ends, which lost 1 base and 7 bases, there was a span of 13 bases. This CDR3 comprises 14 residues. Germline CDR1 MGHRA, CDR2 YSYEKL. Here the CDR3 DNA reads TGCGCCAGCAGCCAAGTTTTGGGAGAGGGTGAAGCTTTCTTT. This sequence encodes CASSQVLGEGEAFF.

This sequence joins TRBV10-3 and TRBJ1-3, with a possible D match to TRBD1 (5 bases). Trimming took 2 bases from V and 2 from J, leaving 10 bases between them. CDR3 length: 15 residues. Germline V gene data show CDR1 as ENHRY and CDR2 as SYGVKD. In nucleotides, the CDR3 is TGTGCCATCAGTGAGAGGTCGGGGGCTGGAAACACCATATATTTT. Protein sequence: CAISERSGAGNTIYF.

As regards this clone: Germline is not matched at one junction end, which may reflect a read error. The CDR3 DNA is TGCGCCAGCAGTTTGGGACAGGGGGGTTCAGATACGCAGTATTTT. As protein: CASSLGQGGSDTQYF. This chain joins TRBV5-1 and TRBJ2-3; 11 bases match TRBD1. Germline lookup yields CDR1 SGHRS and CDR2 YFSETQ. This CDR3 has 15 residues.

The rearrangement joins TRBV7-9 to TRBJ1-6; 9 bases match TRBD1. There are 14 residues in the CDR3. In germline, CDR1 is SEHNR, CDR2 FQNEAQ (reference sequence). V was pared by 5 bases and J by 7 bases, with 3 bases of the junction left unmatched. In DNA, the CDR3 is TGTGCCAGCAGCCCGACAGGGGGAAATTCACCCCTCCACTTT. Amino acid sequence: CASSPTGGNSPLHF.

The V and J genes are TRBV15 and TRBJ2-1; possible D gene TRBD1, 5 bases. Germline CDR1 and CDR2: LNHNV and YYDKDF (reference sequence). The ends were cut back, 0 bases at V and 0 bases at J, with 15 bases in the middle. CDR3 length: 18 amino acids. The CDR3 region has the DNA TGTGCCACCAGCAGAGACCCGCCGACAGTCTACTCCTACAATGAGCAGTTCTTC. It codes for CATSRDPPTVYSYNEQFF.

Only a few counts were recorded for this clone. The V gene is TRBV6-2 or TRBV6-3, the J gene TRBJ1-1; D is unclear. V lost 2 bases, J lost 6 bases, and 13 bases lay in between. CDR3 length: 14 amino acids. Germline CDR1 and CDR2: MNHEY and SVGEGT. The CDR3 coding sequence is TGTGCCAGCAGTTACCCGGCCGGGAGCGCTGAAGCTTTCTTT. This encodes CASSYPAGSAEAFF.

For this clone: Being one base from a much bigger clone, this may be a read error. Other DNA sequences in the same sample also yield this CDR3. This chain uses TRBV5-5 with TRBJ2-3, with 9 positions matching TRBD2. Germline CDR1 SGHKS, CDR2 YYEKEE (reference sequence). The CDR3 is 16 amino acids. CDR3 coding DNA: TGTCCCCGCAGCTTGGGCGGGGGGGGGAGGGCCCTCCCTGGGTATTTT. Amino acid sequence: CPRSLGGGGRALPGYF.